These T cell receptor beta chains were read from a single sample in a study of shared clonotypes between healthy human individuals. Only in-frame clones appear in the TCRdb table, and some are missing; sequencing was by immunoSEQ multiplex PCR. Counted here are approximately 1.9 million clones, roughly 95% occurring once; the ten biggest clones make up about 1.6%. Sequenced: naive CD8+ T cells from PBMCs. These receptors all come from a man between 18 and 35 years old in good health. Some clones in this sample may be carry-over from other donors' samples. The CDR3 runs from the conserved cysteine through the conserved F or W. D genes are given only for firm matches. The listing skips clone size in some rows; elsewhere it reads once, few, many or a size class.

len	j_gene	abundance	d_gene	v_gene	CDR3aa	CDR3nt
16	TRBJ2-1	.	TRBD2	TRBV7-8	CASSLILAGSPGEQFF	TGTGCCAGCAGCTTAATCCTAGCGGGATCGCCGGGGGAGCAGTTCTTC
17	TRBJ2-2	.	.	TRBV7-9	CASSSQDGETNTGELFF	TGTGCCAGCAGCTCCCAAGATGGGGAAACAAACACCGGGGAGCTGTTTTTT
15	TRBJ1-1	.	.	TRBV27	CASSLSRAGTVEAFF	TGTGCCAGCAGTTTATCGAGAGCGGGGACGGTAGAAGCTTTCTTT
14	TRBJ2-7	.	TRBD1	TRBV7-9	CASSHGQGRSEQYF	TGTGCCAGCAGTCATGGACAGGGCCGCTCCGAGCAGTACTTC
17	TRBJ2-3	once	.	TRBV28	CASQNRAVGLNTDTQYF	TGTGCCAGCCAAAACCGGGCAGTCGGACTTAACACAGATACGCAGTATTTT
17	TRBJ2-1	.	TRBD2	TRBV4-3	CASSLSLAGGLIDEQFF	TGCGCCAGCAGCCTTAGTTTAGCGGGAGGGTTGATCGATGAGCAGTTCTTC
15	TRBJ2-2	.	.	TRBV7-3	CASSPTIAKTGELFF	TGTGCCAGCAGCCCAACTATTGCGAAAACCGGGGAGCTGTTTTTT
14	TRBJ1-1	.	.	TRBV27	CASSFGFGVTEAFF	TGTGCCAGCAGTTTCGGATTTGGGGTCACTGAAGCTTTCTTT
14	TRBJ2-1	.	TRBD1	TRBV10-2	CASSPTGTGSEQFF	TGCGCCAGCAGCCCTACCGGGACAGGGAGTGAGCAGTTCTTC
16	TRBJ2-1	once	.	TRBV14	CASSPTEFLEGNEQFF	TGTGCCAGCAGTCCAACCGAATTTTTAGAGGGCAATGAGCAGTTCTTC